This T cell receptor beta chain derives from a study of blood T cell repertoires in COVID-19. Looking at the study overall: From the United States, Italy and Spain came samples of acute and convalescent COVID-19. Sample material is recorded as cDNA or gDNA derived from T cells, B-cell-depleted T cells, or PBMCs.

Original methodology: Reference gene primer amplification gave estimated nucleated cell counts. Generated by immunoSEQ multiplex PCR, the TCRdb table keeps only in-frame clones and is missing some. From that table come the V and J calls and clone size; the DNA was used to work out D and trimming. Counted here are roughly 84,000 clones, around three quarters occurring once; the ten biggest clones make up roughly 4.2%. The CDR3 runs to 15 residues. V was pared by 4 bases and J by 5 bases, with 18 bases between. Germline lookup yields CDR1 MNHEY and CDR2 SMNVEV (reference sequence). The TCR was taken from a woman in her fifties or sixties with acute or convalescent COVID-19. The V gene is TRBV27, the J gene TRBJ2-7, with D possibly being TRBD2 (6 bases). Material: peripheral blood. The CDR3, as DNA: TGTGCCAGCAGTTCCCTAAGACTAGAAGCCGACGAGCAGTACTTC. Translating it yields CASSSLRLEADEQYF.